Listed here are 11 T cell receptor beta chains from one sample, sequenced in a study of T-cell memory formation after mild COVID-19. Each CDR3 protein is one row after TCRdb ran MiXCR on the 5' RACE reads. The sample records a few hundred thousand distinct CDR3 sequences, roughly 30% being singletons. Source material: PBMCs or a T cell subset sorted from them (not recorded which). The receptor source for this set is an adult woman who had mild COVID-19 (a few samples of this study predate the infection). Cell type and time point are not known.

The V and J genes are TRBV29-1 and TRBJ2-3; 7 bases match TRBD2. Per the germline V gene, CDR1 is SQVTM and CDR2 is ANQGSEA. The V segment lost 4 bases and the J segment 1 base; nucleotides outside the gene matches: 5. The CDR3 spans 14 residues. CDR3 nucleotides: TGCAGCGTTGGGGTCACTAGCGGCACAGATACGCAGTATTTT. Translation gives CSVGVTSGTDTQYF.

This clonotype was counted between two and nine times. In DNA, the CDR3 is TGTGCCACCAGTGATCCCAGTTCGCCCGGGGAGCTGTTTTTT. Protein: CATSDPSSPGELFF. J is TRBJ2-2 and V is TRBV24-1; unclear D gene. V dropped 3 bases and J dropped 6 bases, with 10 bases sitting between them. This CDR3 spans 14 amino acids. Germline values: CDR1 KGHDR, CDR2 SFDVKD.

J is TRBJ2-7 and V is TRBV18; D tentatively fits TRBD1 or TRBD2 (6 bases each). CDR3 length: 15 amino acids. The germline V and J ends were trimmed by 6 bases and 0 bases, with 15 bases remaining between them. CDR1 and CDR2 from the germline V gene are KGHSH and LQKENI. The CDR3 protein is CASSPGAGHSYEQYF. The CDR3, as DNA: TGTGCCAGCTCTCCCGGTGCGGGACACTCCTACGAGCAGTACTTC.

The chain combines TRBV29-1 with TRBJ1-3; no reliable D call. The germline V and J ends were trimmed by 0 bases and 0 bases, with 21 bases remaining between them. Looked up from germline, CDR1 is SQVTM and CDR2 is ANQGSEA. The CDR3 length is 19 residues. CDR3 residues: CSVEDLREWSEPSGNTIYF. In DNA, the CDR3 is TGCAGCGTTGAAGATCTTCGCGAATGGAGCGAGCCCTCTGGAAACACCATATATTTT.

In this sample, this clonotype turned up a few times. This chain links TRBV12-3 or TRBV12-4 with TRBJ2-7; 8 bases are shared with TRBD2. J was trimmed by 3 bases and V by 9 bases; bases with no gene match: 10. The CDR3 runs to 14 residues. CDR3 sequence: CASGRTSHNYEQYF. CDR3 nucleotide sequence: TGTGCCAGTGGGAGGACTAGCCACAACTACGAGCAGTACTTC.

This clonotype is a singleton in its sample. As DNA, the CDR3 is TGCAGTGCTAGGGGCCCTCGCGGCGGGGAGCTGTTTTTT. Residues: CSARGPRGGELFF. The chain uses TRBV20-1 and TRBJ2-2, with D unclear. V shed 3 bases and J shed 7 bases, with 12 bases lying between them. Germline CDR1 is DFQATT and CDR2 is SNEGSKA (reference sequence). CDR3 length equals 13 residues.

This clonotype turned up a few times. The chain has TRBV7-9 and TRBJ2-7; 11 nucleotides match TRBD1. V lost 2 bases and J lost 3; bases outside the gene matches: 6. The CDR3 loop spans 16 amino acids. Germline V gene data show CDR1 as SEHNR and CDR2 as FQNEAQ (reference sequence). The CDR3 DNA reads as TGTGCCAGCAGCTTATTTATGGGACAGGGGGTCTACGAGCAGTACTTC. Amino acids: CASSLFMGQGVYEQYF.

The chain has TRBV3-1 and TRBJ2-6; 7 bases are shared with TRBD2. Looked up from germline, CDR1 is LGHDT and CDR2 is YNNKEL (reference sequence). This CDR3 region has 16 residues. V lost 3 bases to trimming and J lost 3 bases; unmatched junction nucleotides: 5. This CDR3 is CASSHTRGVGANVLTF. The DNA for the CDR3 is TGTGCCAGCAGCCATACTCGGGGGGTTGGGGCCAACGTCCTGACTTTC.

The V call is TRBV30, the J call TRBJ1-1, with TRBD1 as a possible D gene (5 bases). Trimming cost V 5 bases and J 0 bases, with 10 bases left between them. CDR3 size: 13 residues. CDR1 and CDR2 from the germline V gene are GTSNPN and SVGIG (reference sequence). The CDR3 nucleotides are TGTGCCTGGGGGGCGGGGATGAACACTGAAGCTTTCTTT. Translating gives CAWGAGMNTEAFF.

This clonotype showed up just a few times. This sequence joins TRBV7-9 and TRBJ2-5; tentatively, D is TRBD1 (7 bases). The CDR3 length is 16 residues. V was clipped by 5 bases and J by 2 bases, with 18 bases between them. Germline V gene data show CDR1 as SEHNR and CDR2 as FQNEAQ (reference sequence). The CDR3 protein is CASSPTGDSPQETQYF. The CDR3, as DNA: TGTGCCAGCAGCCCTACGGGGGACAGCCCACAAGAGACCCAGTACTTC.

J is TRBJ2-1 and V is TRBV4-2, with D possibly matching TRBD1 (5 bases). CDR3 length: 13 residues. Germline loops: CDR1 LGHNA, CDR2 YNFKEQ. V was trimmed by 0 bases and J by 8 bases, leaving 8 bases between them. CDR3 sequence: CASSQEGVHEQFF. The CDR3 DNA is TGTGCCAGCAGCCAAGAAGGGGTACATGAGCAGTTCTTC.